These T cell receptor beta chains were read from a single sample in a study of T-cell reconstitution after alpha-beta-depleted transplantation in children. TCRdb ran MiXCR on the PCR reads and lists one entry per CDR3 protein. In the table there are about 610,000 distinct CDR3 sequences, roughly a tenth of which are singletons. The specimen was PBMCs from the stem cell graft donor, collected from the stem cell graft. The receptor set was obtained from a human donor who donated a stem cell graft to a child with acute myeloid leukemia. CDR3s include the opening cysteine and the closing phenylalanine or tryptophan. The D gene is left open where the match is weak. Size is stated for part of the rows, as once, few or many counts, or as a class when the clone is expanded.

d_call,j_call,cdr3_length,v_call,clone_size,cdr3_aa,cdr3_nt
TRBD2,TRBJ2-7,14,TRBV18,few,CASSQGLAGPEQYF,TGTGCCAGCTCACAAGGACTAGCGGGACCCGAGCAGTACTTC
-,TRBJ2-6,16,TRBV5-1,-,CASSFAGYDGANVLTF,TGCGCCAGCAGCTTTGCGGGGTATGATGGGGCCAACGTCCTGACTTTC
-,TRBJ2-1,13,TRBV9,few,CASSVAGVYEQFF,TGTGCCAGCAGCGTAGCGGGAGTGTATGAGCAGTTCTTC
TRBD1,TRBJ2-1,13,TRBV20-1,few,CSAPSTGRNEQFF,TGCAGTGCTCCTTCGACAGGGCGCAATGAGCAGTTCTTC
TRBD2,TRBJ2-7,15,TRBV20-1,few,CSARSLAGIYYEQYF,TGCAGTGCGCGAAGCCTAGCGGGAATCTACTACGAGCAGTACTTC
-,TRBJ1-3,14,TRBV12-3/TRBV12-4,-,CASTLGSRGNTIYF,TGTGCCAGCACCCTGGGGTCTCGCGGAAACACCATATATTTT
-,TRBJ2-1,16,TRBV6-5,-,CASSYWSIAPRNEQFF,TGTGCCAGCAGTTACTGGTCAATAGCTCCGCGCAATGAGCAGTTCTTC
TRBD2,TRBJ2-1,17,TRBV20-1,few,CSASGTSGRSSYNEQFF,TGCAGTGCTAGCGGGACTAGCGGTCGCAGCTCCTACAATGAGCAGTTCTTC
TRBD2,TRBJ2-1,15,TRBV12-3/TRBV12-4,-,CASNNGLAAYNEQFF,TGTGCCAGCAATAACGGACTAGCGGCGTACAATGAGCAGTTCTTC
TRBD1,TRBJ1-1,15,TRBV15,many,CATSRGQGVNTEAFF,TGTGCCACCAGCAGGGGACAGGGGGTAAACACTGAAGCTTTCTTT
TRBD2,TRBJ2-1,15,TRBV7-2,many,CASSFRTSRYNEQFF,TGTGCCAGCAGTTTTAGGACTAGCAGATACAATGAGCAGTTCTTC
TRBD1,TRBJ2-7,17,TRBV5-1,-,CASSPDATGVNSYEQYF,TGCGCCAGCAGCCCGGACGCTACAGGGGTTAACTCCTACGAGCAGTACTTC
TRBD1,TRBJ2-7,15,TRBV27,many,CASSLSFGQGYEQYF,TGTGCCAGCAGTTTATCGTTCGGACAGGGCTACGAGCAGTACTTC